This T cell receptor beta chain was recovered during a study of T cell changes during pregnancy in multiple sclerosis. Using immunoSEQ multiplex PCR, the repertoire was profiled, and TCRdb retains in-frame clones only, with some absent. The table shows about 50,000 clones, with approximately 90% occurring only once. In germline, CDR1 is MNHNS, CDR2 SASEGT. V lost 0 bases, J lost 1 base, and 8 bases stayed unmatched. The CDR3 is 17 amino acids. The sequences come from CD4+ T cells from peripheral blood mononuclear cells, collected after pregnancy. The clonotype was recovered from a female donor with multiple sclerosis, enrolled in a pregnancy study. The chain recombines TRBV6-1 with TRBJ1-1; TRBD1 matches 7 bases. CDR3 DNA: TGTGCCAGCAGTGAAGCGCGGAGGGGGCTGGCGAACACTGAAGCTTTCTTT. Translation gives CASSEARRGLANTEAFF.